This TCR beta chain was sequenced for a study of blood T cell repertoires in COVID-19. The wider study: COVID-19 samples from acute and convalescent phases originated in the United States, Italy and Spain.

The assay was immunoSEQ multiplex PCR, and TCRdb's table has in-frame clones only and misses some. The table shows about 110,000 clones, with 88% occurring only once. J was trimmed by 3 bases and V by 5 bases; bases with no gene match: 2. This CDR3 has 13 residues. Germline CDR1 SNHLY, CDR2 FYNNEI. Sequencing used peripheral blood. The origin of this receptor is a woman aged 50 to 60 with acute or convalescent COVID-19. The genes are TRBV2 and TRBJ1-1; 8 bases are a match to TRBD1. The chain's CDR3 is CASSRQGHTEAFF. Written as DNA, the CDR3 is TGTGCCAGCAGTCGACAGGGGCACACTGAAGCTTTCTTT. The full variable domain, its missing parts supplied by reference TRBV2 and TRBJ1-1, is EPEVTQTPSHQVTQMGQEVILRCVPISNHLYFYWYRQILGQKVEFLVSFYNNEISEKSEIFDDQFSVERPDGSNFTLKIRSTKLEDSAMYFCASSRQGHTEAFFGQGTRLTVV.